This TCR beta chain was observed in a study of neurological immune-mediated disorders. Findings and caveats of the study: There was no association between the multiple sclerosis repertoire cluster and any clinical or MRI feature.

This clonotype was detected ten times or more. Its specificity is unknown. The cDNA was generated by 5'RACE with 10-nucleotide random UMIs. Per sequencing run, 15-18 subjects together gave over 190 million TCR-beta sequences. TCRdb redid the calling of the 5' RACE reads with MiXCR, one entry per CDR3 protein. The repertoire includes roughly 41,000 distinct CDR3 sequences, about 1.8% of them detected once, and 2% to 2.5% sits in the top ten. Source material was 2 million unsorted PBMCs, stored at -80 °C in RNAlater. Trimming pared 5 bases from V and 0 bases from J, leaving 11 bases between. The germline V gene has CDR1 DFQATT and CDR2 SNEGSKA (reference sequence). This CDR3 has 14 amino acids.

The TCR was taken from a woman aged 40 to 50 with multiple sclerosis. The sample comprised PBMCs. V and J are TRBV20-1 and TRBJ1-5, with D possibly matching TRBD1 (5 bases). The CDR3 loop reads CSADPRDSNQPQHF. The DNA of the CDR3 is TGCAGTGCTGACCCCAGGGATAGCAATCAGCCCCAGCATTTT.